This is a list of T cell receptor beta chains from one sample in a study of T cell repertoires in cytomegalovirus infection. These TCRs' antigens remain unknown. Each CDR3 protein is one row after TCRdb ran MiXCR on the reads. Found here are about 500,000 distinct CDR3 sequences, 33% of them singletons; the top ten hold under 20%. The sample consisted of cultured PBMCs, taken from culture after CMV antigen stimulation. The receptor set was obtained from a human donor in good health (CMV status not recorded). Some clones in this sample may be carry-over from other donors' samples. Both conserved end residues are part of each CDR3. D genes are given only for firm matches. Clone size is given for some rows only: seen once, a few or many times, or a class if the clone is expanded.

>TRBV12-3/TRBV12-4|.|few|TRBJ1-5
CASSLVSGYQPQHF
TGTGCCAGCAGTTTGGTCAGTGGGTATCAGCCCCAGCATTTT
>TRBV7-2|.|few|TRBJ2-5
CASSLGLAWETQYF
TGTGCCAGCAGCTTAGGGCTGGCTTGGGAGACCCAGTACTTC
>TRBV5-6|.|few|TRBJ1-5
CASTKGLQRDQPQHF
TGTGCCAGCACCAAGGGACTTCAGAGGGATCAGCCCCAGCATTTT
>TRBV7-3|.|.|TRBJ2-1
CASSLRKGSGLSSYNEQFF
TGTGCCAGCAGCTTAAGGAAGGGGTCCGGACTAAGCTCCTACAATGAGCAGTTCTTC
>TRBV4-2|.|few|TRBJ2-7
CASSQDISYEQYF
TGTGCCAGCAGCCAAGATATATCATACGAGCAGTACTTC
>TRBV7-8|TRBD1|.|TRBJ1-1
CASSLDRGRREAFF
TGTGCCAGCAGCCTCGACAGGGGGCGACGTGAAGCTTTCTTT
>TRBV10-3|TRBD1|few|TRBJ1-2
CAISEGIGTDYGYTF
TGTGCCATCAGTGAGGGTATTGGGACAGACTATGGCTACACCTTC
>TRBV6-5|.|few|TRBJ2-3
CATGTRLLGHADTQYF
TGTGCCACGGGGACCCGTCTCCTAGGGCACGCAGATACGCAGTATTTT
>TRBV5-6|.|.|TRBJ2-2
CASRRTGGPGELFF
TGTGCCAGCAGGAGAACTGGGGGTCCCGGGGAGCTGTTTTTT
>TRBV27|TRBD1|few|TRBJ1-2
CASSLTGAAYGYTF
TGTGCCAGCAGTTTGACAGGGGCGGCCTATGGCTACACCTTC
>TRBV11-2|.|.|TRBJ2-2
CASSLNPGELFF
TGTGCCAGCAGCTTGAACCCGGGAGAGCTGTTTTTT
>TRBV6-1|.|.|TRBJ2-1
CASRAAASYNEQFF
TGTGCCAGCAGGGCGGCGGCCTCCTACAATGAGCAGTTCTTC
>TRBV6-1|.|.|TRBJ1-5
CASTHTRGQPQHF
TGTGCCAGCACTCACACGAGGGGCCAGCCCCAGCATTTT
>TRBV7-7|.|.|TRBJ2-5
CASSLGVTETQYF
TGTGCTAGCAGCTTAGGAGTTACGGAGACCCAGTACTTC
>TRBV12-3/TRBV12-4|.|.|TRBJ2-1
CASSSTGIFYNEQFF
TGTGCCAGCAGTTCCACAGGTATTTTCTACAATGAGCAGTTCTTC
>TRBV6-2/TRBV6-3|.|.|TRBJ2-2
CASSPRLETGELFF
TGTGCCAGCAGTCCGCGACTGGAAACCGGGGAGCTGTTTTTT
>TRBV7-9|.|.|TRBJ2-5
CASSKGASGQETQYF
TGTGCCAGCAGTAAGGGGGCTAGCGGCCAAGAGACCCAGTACTTC
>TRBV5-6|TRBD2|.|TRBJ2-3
CASSFGMTSGATDTQYF
TGTGCCAGCAGCTTTGGGATGACTAGCGGAGCCACAGATACGCAGTATTTT
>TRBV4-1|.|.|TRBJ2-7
CASSQSGTYEQYF
TGCGCCAGCAGCCAGAGCGGTACCTACGAGCAGTACTTC
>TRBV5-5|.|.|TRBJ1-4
CASSAQTSPRDEKLFF
TGTGCCAGCAGCGCCCAGACCTCCCCAAGGGATGAAAAACTGTTTTTT
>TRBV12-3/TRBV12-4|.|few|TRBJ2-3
CASSLSFSVTDTQYF
TGTGCCAGCAGTTTATCTTTTAGCGTCACAGATACGCAGTATTTT
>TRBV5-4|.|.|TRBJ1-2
CASSSILGQGRRYTF
TGTGCCAGCAGCTCGATTTTGGGGCAGGGCCGGCGCTACACCTTC
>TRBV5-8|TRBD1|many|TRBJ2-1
CASSRGSGGLDEQFF
TGTGCCAGCAGCCGAGGATCAGGGGGTCTCGATGAGCAGTTCTTC
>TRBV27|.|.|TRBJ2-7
CASSLLRTRTAYEQYF
TGTGCCAGCAGTTTACTTAGGACAAGGACGGCCTACGAGCAGTACTTC
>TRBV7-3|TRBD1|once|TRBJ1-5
CASSLTGPGGWSNQPQHF
TGTGCCAGCAGCTTAACGGGGCCAGGGGGATGGAGCAATCAGCCCCAGCATTTT
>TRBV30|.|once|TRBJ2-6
CAVHSRFGANVLTF
TGTGCCGTACATTCCAGGTTCGGGGCCAACGTCCTGACTTTC
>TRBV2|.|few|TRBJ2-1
CASSSGPLDNEQFF
TGTGCCAGCAGTTCGGGACCCCTCGACAATGAGCAGTTCTTC
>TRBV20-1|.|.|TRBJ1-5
CSAGTPYSNQPQHF
TGCAGCGCAGGGACACCATATAGCAATCAGCCCCAGCATTTT
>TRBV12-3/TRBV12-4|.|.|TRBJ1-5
CASTIGGGGRVVQPQHF
TGTGCCAGCACTATCGGGGGTGGAGGGAGGGTGGTCCAGCCCCAGCATTTT
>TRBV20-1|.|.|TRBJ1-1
CSAREVWTEAFF
TGCAGTGCTAGAGAGGTATGGACTGAAGCTTTCTTT
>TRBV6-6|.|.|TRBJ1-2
CASSHRNYGYTF
TGTGCCAGCAGCCACCGGAACTATGGCTACACCTTC
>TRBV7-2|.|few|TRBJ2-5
CASSFRRGRETQYF
TGTGCCAGCAGCTTCCGCAGGGGGAGGGAGACCCAGTACTTC
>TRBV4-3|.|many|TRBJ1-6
CASSQDIGDVSPLHF
TGCGCCAGCAGCCAAGATATAGGGGATGTTTCACCCCTCCACTTT
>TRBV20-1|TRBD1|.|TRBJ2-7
CSAPDRTSYEQYF
TGCAGTGCCCCGGACAGGACGAGTTACGAGCAGTACTTC
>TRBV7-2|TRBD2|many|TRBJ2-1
CASSLEGGRGGGFF
TGTGCCAGCAGCTTAGAGGGCGGGCGGGGGGGTGGGTTCTTC